Listed here are 21 T cell receptor beta chains from one sample, sequenced in a study of CD8+ T cells in alopecia areata. In each case, RNA was isolated and then reverse transcribed into cDNA as the sequencing template. Method: immunoSEQ multiplex PCR; TCRdb's copy keeps in-frame clones and lacks some. This table holds about 150,000 clones, 75% to 90% found once. Sequencing used CD8+ T cells sorted from blood, obtained at week 0. Every receptor here comes from a human donor with alopecia areata.

J is TRBJ2-7 and V is TRBV4-1; 9 positions match TRBD2. The CDR3 length is 16 residues. CDR1 and CDR2 from the germline V gene are MGHRA and YSYEKL. V lost 3 bases to trimming and J lost 5 bases; unmatched junction nucleotides: 11. This chain's CDR3 is CASSQIPTSGYNEQYF. The CDR3 nucleotides read TGCGCCAGCAGCCAGATACCTACTAGCGGGTATAACGAGCAGTACTTC.

The chain joins TRBV27 to TRBJ2-2; D is possibly TRBD1 (6 bases). This CDR3 comprises 17 residues. Germline lookup yields CDR1 MNHEY and CDR2 SMNVEV (reference sequence). With 0 bases removed from V and 5 bases from J, the gap between germline ends came to 16 bases. In DNA form, the CDR3 reads TGTGCCAGCAGTTTATCCGCTTGGGGGCTTGTAACCGGGGAGCTGTTTTTT. Its translation: CASSLSAWGLVTGELFF.

This chain connects TRBV13 to TRBJ2-7; tentatively, D is TRBD1 or TRBD2 (5 bases each). This CDR3 is 16 amino acids long. Between the trimmed V and J ends, which lost 4 bases and 2 bases, there was a span of 18 bases. Germline V gives CDR1 PRHDT, CDR2 FYEKMQ (reference sequence). The CDR3 region has the DNA TGTGCCAGCAGCTCGATCGCCCCGGGACCTCCCTACGAGCAGTACTTC. Amino acid sequence: CASSSIAPGPPYEQYF.

Comment on this clone: One end of the junction fails to match germline, which may point to a read error. J is TRBJ1-1 and V is TRBV14; maybe TRBD1 (5 bases). Germline-derived CDR1 and CDR2 are SGHDN and FVKESK. The CDR3 runs 13 residues. The DNA of the CDR3 is TGTGCCGGCAGCCATGCCCAGGGAACTGAAGCTTTCTTT. Its translation is CAGSHAQGTEAFF.

DNA of the CDR3: TGTGCCATCAGTCCGGACCACACAGATACGCAGTATTTT. Its translation: CAISPDHTDTQYF. The chain employs TRBV10-3 and TRBJ2-3; D is ambiguous. The ends were cut back, 5 bases at V and 2 bases at J, with 8 bases in the middle. Germline CDR1 ENHRY, CDR2 SYGVKD. The CDR3 is made up of 13 amino acids.

This sequence joins TRBV27 and TRBJ2-3; D possibly matches TRBD1 or TRBD2 (5 bases each). Trimming shortened V by 4 bases and J by 1 base, and 15 bases separated the two germline ends. Germline V gives CDR1 MNHEY, CDR2 SMNVEV (reference sequence). CDR3 length: 16 residues. In DNA form, the CDR3 reads TGTGCCAGCAGTTGGGACCCTTCGTGGGGCACAGATACGCAGTATTTT. Translation gives CASSWDPSWGTDTQYF.

The chain carries TRBV6-1 and TRBJ1-1; the D gene is possibly TRBD1 (6 bases). Trimming cost V 4 bases and J 0 bases, with 15 bases left between them. The CDR3 is 16 amino acids. The V gene's germline CDR1 is MNHNS and CDR2 SASEGT. The CDR3 DNA is TGTGCCAGCAGTGGGGGGGCAGCTTACATGAACACTGAAGCTTTCTTT. Translated: CASSGGAAYMNTEAFF.

This rearrangement joins TRBV7-9 to TRBJ2-7; possibly TRBD1 for D (6 bases). From germline, CDR1 is SEHNR and CDR2 FQNEAQ (reference sequence). The CDR3 length is 13 residues. Trimming stripped 3 bases from V and 4 bases from J, with 10 bases between. CDR3 sequence (DNA): TGTGCCAGCAGCTTTATGGGGGCTTACGAGCAGTACTTC. Translation: CASSFMGAYEQYF.

The rearrangement uses TRBV4-1 and TRBJ2-5, with TRBD2 as a possible D gene (6 bases). Judging by the DNA end, TRBJ2-7 fits better; the J call may be wrong. The CDR3 runs to 14 residues. Per the germline V gene, CDR1 is MGHRA and CDR2 is YSYEKL. This chain's CDR3 is CASSQRDGTYEQYF. The CDR3 DNA reads as TGCGCCAGCAGCCAGCGGGACGGTACCTACGAGCAGTACTTC.

The chain recombines TRBV19 with TRBJ1-1; no reliable D call. The CDR3 covers 14 residues. The germline V gene has CDR1 LNHDA and CDR2 SQIVND (reference sequence). Trimming removed 7 bases from V and 0 bases from J, with 12 bases in between. CDR3 in amino acids: CASTDYWLNTEAFF. Here the CDR3 DNA reads TGTGCCAGTACGGATTATTGGCTGAACACTGAAGCTTTCTTT.

The V and J genes are TRBV10-2 and TRBJ2-2; possible D gene TRBD2, 5 bases. Germline V lookup: CDR1 WSHSY, CDR2 SAAADI. Trimming pared 11 bases from V and 6 bases from J, leaving 16 bases between. CDR3 length equals 13 residues. The CDR3 spells CAVQEEVSGELFF. The CDR3 nucleotides read TGCGCCGTCCAGGAGGAGGTTTCCGGGGAGCTGTTTTTT.

The genes are TRBV27 and TRBJ2-5; TRBD1 aligns across 7 bases. After removal of 5 bases from V and 2 bases from J, the junction contained 8 bases not matched to a gene. Germline CDR1 MNHEY, CDR2 SMNVEV (reference sequence). The CDR3 sequence is 15 residues long. CDR3 nucleotides: TGTGCCAGCAGTCCCGGGACAGTACTACAAGAGACCCAGTACTTC. Translating it yields CASSPGTVLQETQYF.

A word on this clone: A read error may produce the germline difference seen at one junction end. This chain links TRBV11-2 with TRBJ1-1; 10 bases match TRBD1. CDR3 length: 15 residues. CDR1 is SGHAT and CDR2 is FQNNGV in the germline V gene. The CDR3 DNA follows: TGTGCCAGCAGCTCTCCGGGACAGGGGAACTCTGAAGCTTTCTTT. Its protein product is CASSSPGQGNSEAFF.

The chain couples TRBV19 to TRBJ2-1, with 8 positions matching TRBD2. Germline V gene lookup returns CDR1 LNHDA and CDR2 SQIVND (reference sequence). There are 15 residues in the CDR3. Trimming at V came to 5 bases and at J to 1 base, leaving 4 bases not matched to a gene. The DNA for the CDR3 is TGTGCCAGTAGTGAAGCGGGAGTATCCTACAATGAGCAGTTCTTC. It is translated as CASSEAGVSYNEQFF.

The V call is TRBV10-3, the J call TRBJ2-7; TRBD2 agrees at 14 bases. J lost 4 bases, V lost 2 bases, and 4 bases had no gene match. Per the germline V gene, CDR1 is ENHRY and CDR2 is SYGVKD. The CDR3 sequence is 16 residues long. The CDR3 DNA follows: TGTGCCATCAGTGAGGGGACTAGCGGGAGTTTGTACGAGCAGTACTTC. Protein product: CAISEGTSGSLYEQYF.

The chain combines TRBV27 with TRBJ1-5, with D possibly matching TRBD1 (5 bases). The CDR3 contains 15 residues. Trimming took off 4 bases at V and 3 bases at J, with 13 bases between the two ends. Germline CDR1 MNHEY, CDR2 SMNVEV (reference sequence). The CDR3 spells CASSYLGDYNQPQHF. CDR3 in DNA: TGTGCCAGCAGTTACCTGGGGGACTACAATCAGCCCCAGCATTTT.

The chain joins TRBV7-2 to TRBJ2-1, with 7 positions matching TRBD2. J lost 9 bases, V lost 5 bases, and 19 bases had no gene match. Germline CDR1 is SGHTA and CDR2 is FQGNSA. The CDR3 spans 17 residues. CDR3 sequence (DNA): TGTGCCAGCAGCCCACTTTGGCGGGGGAGAAGCGGACGTGAGCAGTTCTTC. Translation: CASSPLWRGRSGREQFF.

Details on this clone: Because it lacks the conserved phenylalanine or tryptophan at the end, this CDR3 is likely a read error. The chain links TRBV6-5 to TRBJ1-5; maybe TRBD1 (5 bases). Germline assignment: CDR1 MNHEY and CDR2 SVGAGI. This CDR3 has 14 amino acids. V lost 0 bases and J lost 9, with 12 bases in between. CDR3 loop: CASSYSTEGRPQHL. DNA of the CDR3: TGTGCCAGCAGTTACTCGACTGAGGGGCGGCCCCAGCATCTT.

V gene TRBV7-9 combines with J gene TRBJ1-3; possible D gene TRBD1, 6 bases. CDR1 and CDR2 (germline): SEHNR, FQNEAQ (reference sequence). This CDR3 comprises 14 residues. Between the trimmed V and J ends, which lost 5 bases and 3 bases, there was a span of 11 bases. The CDR3 sequence is CASSAYRVGNTIYF. The DNA for the CDR3 is TGTGCCAGCAGCGCTTACAGGGTTGGAAACACCATATATTTT.

Only a few counts were recorded for this clone. The chain employs TRBV23-1 and TRBJ2-2; a weak D match, TRBD1 (6 bases). TRBV23-1 qualifies as an ORF whose function is uncertain. The CDR3 has 17 amino acids. V gave up 2 bases and J gave up 3 bases, with 16 bases separating them. The CDR3 DNA reads as TGCGCCAGCAGTCAACGAATGTGGGGACAAGACACCGGGGAGCTGTTTTTT. Protein sequence: CASSQRMWGQDTGELFF.

This chain links TRBV29-1 with TRBJ2-3; D might be TRBD2 (5 bases). Germline V gene sequence: CDR1 SQVTM, CDR2 ANQGSEA. This CDR3 has 16 residues. V shed 4 bases and J shed 0 bases, with 17 bases lying between them. As DNA, the CDR3 is TGCAGCGTTGGCGGGTACACGGACGCTAGCACAGATACGCAGTATTTT. Protein product: CSVGGYTDASTDTQYF.